Presented here are 16 T cell receptor beta chains from one specimen sequenced in a study of blood T cell repertoires in COVID-19. The repertoire was sequenced with immunoSEQ multiplex PCR; TCRdb's copy has only in-frame clones and lacks some. The sample has 280,000 or so clones; over 75% are singletons. Sequencing was performed on peripheral blood. All receptors derive from a man aged 18 to 29 with active or convalescent COVID-19.

The chain is built from TRBV18 and TRBJ1-2; the D gene is possibly TRBD1 (5 bases). Germline loops: CDR1 KGHSH, CDR2 LQKENI. Deletions cut 3 bases from V and 5 bases from J, with 28 bases between. CDR3 length: 19 residues. The CDR3 bases are TGTGCCAGCTCACCGGGTTTGTTGGACCGACGTTTGGGGGGTTATGGCTACACCTTC. Encoded protein: CASSPGLLDRRLGGYGYTF.

This sequence joins TRBV9 and TRBJ2-7; 7 nucleotides match TRBD1. Unmatched junction bases numbered 2, after V lost 5 bases and J lost 0 bases. Germline-derived CDR1 and CDR2 are SGDLS and YYNGEE. The CDR3 covers 13 residues. CDR3 amino acids: CASSTGDSYEQYF. CDR3 bases: TGTGCCAGCAGTACAGGGGACTCCTACGAGCAGTACTTC.

The V and J genes are TRBV4-1 and TRBJ2-7; the match to TRBD1 covers 8 bases. With 5 bases clipped from V and 7 bases from J, the junction kept 7 bases outside the gene matches. CDR3 length: 13 amino acids. Germline-derived CDR1 and CDR2 are MGHRA and YSYEKL. CDR3: CASSKGQGREQYF. DNA for the CDR3: TGCGCCAGCAGCAAAGGACAGGGCAGAGAGCAGTACTTC.

This rearrangement joins TRBV27 to TRBJ2-1, with D possibly matching TRBD2 (5 bases). With 2 bases removed from V and 4 bases from J, the gap between germline ends came to 12 bases. Per the germline V gene, CDR1 is MNHEY and CDR2 is SMNVEV (reference sequence). This CDR3 region has 15 residues. CDR3 sequence reads: CASSLEPWRYNEQFF. The CDR3 DNA is TGTGCCAGCAGTTTAGAACCCTGGAGGTACAATGAGCAGTTCTTC.

The chain has TRBV21-1 and TRBJ2-4; the DNA was not compared with TRBD2, the D call given in the table. TRBV21-1 is noted as a pseudogene. The CDR3 covers 18 residues. The DNA of the CDR3 is TGTGCCAGCAGCAAGGTCAGGAGGGCCATCGAGACCAAAAACATTCAGTACTTC. Encoded protein: CASSKVRRAIETKNIQYF.

V usage is TRBV13 and J usage is TRBJ2-1; TRBD1 agrees at 12 bases. Looked up from germline, CDR1 is PRHDT and CDR2 is FYEKMQ (reference sequence). Losses at the gene ends were 10 bases for V and 8 bases for J; bases not matched to a gene: 9. CDR3 size: 14 residues. CDR3 bases: TGTGCCACCCTCCGGGACAGGGGGCGGGATGAGCAGTTCTTC. Translating it yields CATLRDRGRDEQFF. The complete variable domain, with remaining parts taken from reference TRBV13 and TRBJ2-1, reads AAGVIQSPRHLIKEKRETATLKCYPIPRHDTVYWYQQGPGQDPQFLISFYEKMQSDKGSIPDRFSAQQFSDYHSELNMSSLELGDSALYFCATLRDRGRDEQFFGPGTRLTVL.

The genes are TRBV10-3 and TRBJ2-7; a weak D match, TRBD2 (5 bases). V dropped 3 bases and J dropped 0 bases, with 6 bases sitting between them. The CDR3 consists of 13 residues. Germline values: CDR1 ENHRY, CDR2 SYGVKD. The CDR3 sequence: CAISDGSSYEQYF. As DNA, the CDR3 is TGTGCCATCAGTGATGGGAGCTCCTACGAGCAGTACTTC.

This sequence joins TRBV5-1 and TRBJ2-5; TRBD2 matches 11 bases. Germline trimming cut 3 bases from V and 2 bases from J; bases unmatched to any gene: 12. Germline values: CDR1 SGHRS, CDR2 YFSETQ. The CDR3 consists of 18 residues. The CDR3, as DNA: TGCGCCAGCAGCTCCGGTTTCATAGCGGGGGGGGCTCAAGAGACCCAGTACTTC. This gives the protein CASSSGFIAGGAQETQYF.

The CDR3 protein is CASSQGDNYGYTF. DNA for the CDR3: TGTGCCAGTAGCCAGGGGGACAACTATGGCTACACCTTC. The chain is built from TRBV19 and TRBJ1-2; 7 bases are a match to TRBD1. CDR3 length equals 13 residues. J lost 2 bases, V lost 6 bases, and 3 bases had no gene match. The germline gives CDR1 LNHDA, CDR2 SQIVND (reference sequence). Combining the CDR3 with reference TRBV19 and TRBJ1-2 gives the whole variable domain DGGITQSPKYLFRKEGQNVTLSCEQNLNHDAMYWYRQDPGQGLRLIYYSQIVNDFQKGDIAEGYSVSREKKESFPLTVTSAQKNPTAFYLCASSQGDNYGYTFGSGTRLTVV.

The chain employs TRBV4-3 and TRBJ1-2; TRBD1 agrees at 8 bases. Germline trimming cut 3 bases from V and 8 bases from J; bases unmatched to any gene: 2. Germline assignment: CDR1 LGHNA and CDR2 YSLEER. The CDR3 totals 12 residues. Written as DNA, the CDR3 is TGCGCCAGCAGCCAGACAGGGGACGGCTACACCTTC. Translation gives CASSQTGDGYTF.

As for this clone: The same CDR3 is also encoded by other DNA sequences in this sample. The gene calls are TRBV5-1 and TRBJ2-1; no definite D call. The germline gives CDR1 SGHRS, CDR2 YFSETQ. The CDR3 sequence is 14 residues long. V was shortened by 4 bases and J by 0 bases, with 8 bases between the two germline ends. The CDR3 DNA sequence: TGCGCCAGCAGCCATTCGAGCTCCTACAATGAGCAGTTCTTC. Protein product: CASSHSSSYNEQFF.

The chain is built from TRBV7-2 and TRBJ2-1; 7 positions agree with TRBD1. This CDR3 has 13 amino acids. The V gene's germline CDR1 is SGHTA and CDR2 FQGNSA. The V gene end was trimmed by 3 bases and the J gene end by 12 bases; junction bases not matched to a gene: 8. CDR3 loop: CASSLKDRVGQFF. As DNA, the CDR3 is TGTGCCAGCAGCTTGAAAGACAGGGTTGGGCAGTTCTTC.

This rearrangement joins TRBV6-2 or TRBV6-3 to TRBJ1-1, with D possibly matching TRBD1 (5 bases). Germline V gene lookup returns CDR1 MNHEY and CDR2 SVGEGT. The CDR3 length is 15 residues. Trimming cost V 6 bases and J 5 bases, with 19 bases left between them. The CDR3 nucleotides are TGTGCCAGCAGCTCCCCACAGGTCGTGTTTACTGAAGCTTTCTTT. This translates into CASSSPQVVFTEAFF.

The genes are TRBV11-3 and TRBJ2-3; D is unclear. V gave up 2 bases and J gave up 0 bases, with 3 bases separating them. The germline gives CDR1 SGHNT, CDR2 YENEEA. This CDR3 comprises 13 residues. The CDR3 nucleotides are TGTGCCAGCAGCTTACCTAGCACAGATACGCAGTATTTT. Amino acid sequence: CASSLPSTDTQYF.

This clone was found many times. The rearrangement joins TRBV15 to TRBJ2-7; perhaps TRBD1 as D (6 bases). The CDR3 is 15 residues long. CDR1 is LNHNV, CDR2 YYDKDF, per germline (reference sequence). Trimming left V 1 base short and J 0 bases short, with 10 bases between. The CDR3: CATSRGTDSSYEQYF. CDR3 DNA: TGTGCCACCAGCAGAGGAACGGACAGCTCCTACGAGCAGTACTTC.

The chain recombines TRBV10-3 with TRBJ1-1; TRBD1 matches at 9 bases. CDR1 and CDR2 from the germline V gene are ENHRY and SYGVKD. The CDR3 has 14 amino acids. Losses at the gene ends were 7 bases for V and 3 bases for J; bases not matched to a gene: 6. The CDR3 reads CAITRTGDHTEAFF. The DNA for the CDR3 is TGTGCCATCACCAGGACAGGGGACCACACTGAAGCTTTCTTT.